The clone carrying this T cell receptor (beta chain) was found many times. Antigen: not known. RNA transcripts served as template for amplifying TCR beta CDR3 sequences. Investigators did first-round RT-PCR with HTBI primers, then second-round multiplex PCR. TCRdb fed the multiplex PCR reads into MiXCR, producing one record per CDR3 protein. The sample includes about 700,000 distinct CDR3 sequences, 35% to 45% of them seen just once. The CDR3 contains 13 residues. J lost 6 bases, V lost 6 bases, and 5 bases had no gene match. This sample stems from a study of Graves' ophthalmopathy and Graves' hyperthyroidism. Moderate-to-severe activity, CAS ≥3, NOSPECS ≥4 and duration under 3 months were recorded for donors with ophthalmopathy. Other autoimmune disease, uncontrolled infection, pregnancy and lactation led to exclusion. The PBMCs had their origin in 7.5 to 10 ml of fresh peripheral blood. Study-level findings and limits: Sensitivity reached 70% to 71% and specificity approximately 72% when the model predicted ophthalmopathy progression.

The TCR originated in an adult man with Graves' ophthalmopathy. Sample: peripheral blood. J is TRBJ2-7 and V is TRBV12-3 or TRBV12-4, with 10 bases identical to TRBD1. The CDR3 spells CASRETGGAEQYF. DNA for the CDR3: TGTGCCAGCAGGGAGACAGGGGGCGCCGAGCAGTACTTC.